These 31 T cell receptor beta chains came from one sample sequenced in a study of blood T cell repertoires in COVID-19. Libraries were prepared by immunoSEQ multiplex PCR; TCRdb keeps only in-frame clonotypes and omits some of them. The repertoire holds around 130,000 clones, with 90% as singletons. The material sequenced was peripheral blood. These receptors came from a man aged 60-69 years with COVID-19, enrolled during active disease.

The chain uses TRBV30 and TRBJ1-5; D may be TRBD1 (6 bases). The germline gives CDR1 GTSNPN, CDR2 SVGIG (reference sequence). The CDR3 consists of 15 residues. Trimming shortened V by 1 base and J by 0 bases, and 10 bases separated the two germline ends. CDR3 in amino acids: CAWSARTASNQPQHF. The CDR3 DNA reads TGTGCCTGGAGTGCCCGGACAGCTAGCAATCAGCCCCAGCATTTT.

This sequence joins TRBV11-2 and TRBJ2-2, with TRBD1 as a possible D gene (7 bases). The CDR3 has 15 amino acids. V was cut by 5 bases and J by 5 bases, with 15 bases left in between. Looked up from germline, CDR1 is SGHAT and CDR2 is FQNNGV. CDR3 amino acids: CASSPHRGGTGELFF. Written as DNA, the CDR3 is TGTGCCAGCAGCCCCCACAGGGGAGGAACCGGGGAGCTGTTTTTT.

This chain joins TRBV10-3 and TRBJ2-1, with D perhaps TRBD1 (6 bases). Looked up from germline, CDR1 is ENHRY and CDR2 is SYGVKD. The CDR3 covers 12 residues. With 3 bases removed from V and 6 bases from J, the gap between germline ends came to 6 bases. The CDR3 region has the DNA TGTGCCATCAGTGACAGGGGCAATGAGCAGTTCTTC. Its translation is CAISDRGNEQFF.

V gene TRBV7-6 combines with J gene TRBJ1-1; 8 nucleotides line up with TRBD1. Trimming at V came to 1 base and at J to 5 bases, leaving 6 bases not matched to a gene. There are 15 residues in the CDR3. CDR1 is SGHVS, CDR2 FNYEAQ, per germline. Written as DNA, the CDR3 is TGTGCCAGCAGCTTAGGGTCAGGGGGCAATACTGAAGCTTTCTTT. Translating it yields CASSLGSGGNTEAFF.

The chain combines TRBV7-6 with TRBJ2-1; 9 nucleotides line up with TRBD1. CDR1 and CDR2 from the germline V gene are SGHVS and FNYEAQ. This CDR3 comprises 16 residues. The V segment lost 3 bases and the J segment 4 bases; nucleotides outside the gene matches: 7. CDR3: CASSFGQGRAYNEQFF. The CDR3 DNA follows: TGTGCCAGCAGCTTCGGACAGGGGCGCGCATACAATGAGCAGTTCTTC.

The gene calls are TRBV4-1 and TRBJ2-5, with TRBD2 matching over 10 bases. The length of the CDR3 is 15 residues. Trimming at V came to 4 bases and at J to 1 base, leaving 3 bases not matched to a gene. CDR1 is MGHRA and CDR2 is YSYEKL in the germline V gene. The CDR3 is CASSLSSGGQETQYF. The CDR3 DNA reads TGCGCCAGCAGCCTGTCTAGCGGGGGCCAAGAGACCCAGTACTTC.

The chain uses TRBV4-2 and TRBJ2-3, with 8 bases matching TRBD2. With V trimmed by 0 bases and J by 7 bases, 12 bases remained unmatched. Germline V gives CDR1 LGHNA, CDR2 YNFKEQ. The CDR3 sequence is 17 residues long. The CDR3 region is CASSQDKTGGPGNTQYF. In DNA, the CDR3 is TGTGCCAGCAGCCAAGATAAGACGGGAGGGCCGGGGAATACGCAGTATTTT.

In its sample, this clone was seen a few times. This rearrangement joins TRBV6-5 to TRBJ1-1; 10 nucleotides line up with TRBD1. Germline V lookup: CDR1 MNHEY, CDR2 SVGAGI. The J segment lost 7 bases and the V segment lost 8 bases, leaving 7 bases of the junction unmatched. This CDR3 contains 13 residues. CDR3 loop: CASRQGARGEAFF. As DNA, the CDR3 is TGTGCCAGCCGACAGGGGGCGCGGGGTGAAGCTTTCTTT.

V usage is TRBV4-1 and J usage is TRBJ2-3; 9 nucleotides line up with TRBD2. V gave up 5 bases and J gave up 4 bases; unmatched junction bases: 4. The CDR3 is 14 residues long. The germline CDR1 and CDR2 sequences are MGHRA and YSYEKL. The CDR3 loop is CASSVAGEADTQYF. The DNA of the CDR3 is TGCGCCAGCAGCGTAGCGGGAGAGGCAGATACGCAGTATTTT.

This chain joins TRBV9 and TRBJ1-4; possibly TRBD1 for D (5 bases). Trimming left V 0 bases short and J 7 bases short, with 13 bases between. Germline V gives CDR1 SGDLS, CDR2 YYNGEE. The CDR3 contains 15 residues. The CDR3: CASSVVGTGSEKLFF. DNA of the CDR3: TGTGCCAGCAGCGTAGTTGGGACTGGGAGTGAAAAACTGTTTTTT.

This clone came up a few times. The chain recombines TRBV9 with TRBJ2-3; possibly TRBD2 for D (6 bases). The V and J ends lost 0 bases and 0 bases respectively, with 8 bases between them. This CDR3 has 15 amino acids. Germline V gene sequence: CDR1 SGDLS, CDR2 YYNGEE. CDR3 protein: CASSVVGRSTDTQYF. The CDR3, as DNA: TGTGCCAGCAGCGTAGTGGGGAGGAGCACAGATACGCAGTATTTT.

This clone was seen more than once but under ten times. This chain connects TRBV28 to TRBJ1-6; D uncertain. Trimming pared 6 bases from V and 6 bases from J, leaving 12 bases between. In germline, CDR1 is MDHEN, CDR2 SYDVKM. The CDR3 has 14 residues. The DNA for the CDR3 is TGTGCCAGCAGCTCAGACTCAGTTAATTCACCCCTCCACTTT. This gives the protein CASSSDSVNSPLHF.

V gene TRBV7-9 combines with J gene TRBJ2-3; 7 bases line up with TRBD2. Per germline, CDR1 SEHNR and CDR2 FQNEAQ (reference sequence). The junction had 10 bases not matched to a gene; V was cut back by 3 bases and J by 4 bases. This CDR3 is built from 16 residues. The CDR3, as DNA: TGTGCCAGCAGCTTTAATGGGCGGGAGCGCGCAGATACGCAGTATTTT. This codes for CASSFNGRERADTQYF. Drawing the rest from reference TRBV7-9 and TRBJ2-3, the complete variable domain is DTGVSQNPRHKITKRGQNVTFRCDPISEHNRLYWYRQTLGQGPEFLTYFQNEAQLEKSRLLSDRFSAERPKGSFSTLEIQRTEQGDSAMYLCASSFNGRERADTQYFGPGTRLTVL.

CDR3 sequence reads: CASSFIGAEDTQYF. The CDR3 DNA sequence: TGTGCCAGCAGCTTTATCGGAGCCGAAGATACGCAGTATTTT. The chain recombines TRBV7-3 with TRBJ2-3; D gene uncertain. Germline CDR1 is SGHTA and CDR2 is FQGTGA. V dropped 3 bases and J dropped 5 bases, with 12 bases sitting between them. The CDR3 runs to 14 residues.

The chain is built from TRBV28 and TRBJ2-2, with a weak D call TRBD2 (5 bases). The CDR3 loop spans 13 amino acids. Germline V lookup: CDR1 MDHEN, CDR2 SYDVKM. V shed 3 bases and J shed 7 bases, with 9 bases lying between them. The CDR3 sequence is CASSLEAGGELFF. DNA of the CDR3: TGTGCCAGCAGTTTGGAGGCTGGCGGGGAGCTGTTTTTT.

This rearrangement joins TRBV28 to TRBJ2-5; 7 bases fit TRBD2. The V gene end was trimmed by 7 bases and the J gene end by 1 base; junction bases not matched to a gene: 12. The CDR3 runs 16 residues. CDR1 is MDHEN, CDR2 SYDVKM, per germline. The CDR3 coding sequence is TGTGCCAGCACCCTGCGAGTGGGGGGGTTCCAAGAGACCCAGTACTTC. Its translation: CASTLRVGGFQETQYF.

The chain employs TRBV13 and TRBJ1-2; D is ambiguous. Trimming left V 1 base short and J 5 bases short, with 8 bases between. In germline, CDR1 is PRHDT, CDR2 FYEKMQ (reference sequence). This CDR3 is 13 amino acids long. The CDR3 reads CASSLVRSYGYTF. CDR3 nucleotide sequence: TGTGCCAGCAGCTTAGTCAGGTCGTATGGCTACACCTTC.

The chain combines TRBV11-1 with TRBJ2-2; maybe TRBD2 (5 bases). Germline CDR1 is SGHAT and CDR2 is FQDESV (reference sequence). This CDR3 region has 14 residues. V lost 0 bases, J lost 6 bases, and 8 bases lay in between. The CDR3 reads CASSLALASGELFF. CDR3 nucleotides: TGTGCCAGCAGCTTAGCCCTAGCCTCCGGGGAGCTGTTTTTT.

CDR3 residues: CASNPGLHYNEQFF. CDR3 in DNA: TGTGCCAGCAACCCGGGACTACATTACAATGAGCAGTTCTTC. The chain couples TRBV9 to TRBJ2-1, with 7 bases identical to TRBD2. Germline CDR1 is SGDLS and CDR2 is YYNGEE. The CDR3 runs to 14 residues. With 6 bases clipped from V and 4 bases from J, the junction kept 7 bases outside the gene matches.

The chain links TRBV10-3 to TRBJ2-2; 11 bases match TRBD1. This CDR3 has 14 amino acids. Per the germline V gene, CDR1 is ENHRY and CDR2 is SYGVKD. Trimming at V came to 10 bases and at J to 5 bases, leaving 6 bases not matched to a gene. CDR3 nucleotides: TGTGCCACCTCGGGACAGGGGGTAACCGGGGAGCTGTTTTTT. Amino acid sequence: CATSGQGVTGELFF.

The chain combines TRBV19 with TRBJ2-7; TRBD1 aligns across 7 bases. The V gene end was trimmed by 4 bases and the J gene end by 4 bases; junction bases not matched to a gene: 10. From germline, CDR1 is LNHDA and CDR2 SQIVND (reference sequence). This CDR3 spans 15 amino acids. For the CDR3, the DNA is TGTGCCAGTAGTACCAGACAGGGCCCCACATACGAGCAGTACTTC. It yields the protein CASSTRQGPTYEQYF.

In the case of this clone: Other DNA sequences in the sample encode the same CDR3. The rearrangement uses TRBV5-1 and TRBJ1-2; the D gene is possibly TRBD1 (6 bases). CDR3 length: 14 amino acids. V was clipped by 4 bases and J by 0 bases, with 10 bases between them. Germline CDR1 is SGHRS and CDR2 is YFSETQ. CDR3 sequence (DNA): TGCGCCAGCAGCCTAGGACAGCCTAACTATGGCTACACCTTC. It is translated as CASSLGQPNYGYTF.

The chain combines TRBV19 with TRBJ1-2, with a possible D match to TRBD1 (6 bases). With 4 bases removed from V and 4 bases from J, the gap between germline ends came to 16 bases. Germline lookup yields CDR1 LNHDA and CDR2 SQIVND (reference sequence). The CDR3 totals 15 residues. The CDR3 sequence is CASSTSTGRGYGYTF. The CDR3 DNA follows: TGTGCCAGTAGTACCTCGACAGGCAGGGGCTATGGCTACACCTTC. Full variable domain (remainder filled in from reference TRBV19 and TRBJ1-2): DGGITQSPKYLFRKEGQNVTLSCEQNLNHDAMYWYRQDPGQGLRLIYYSQIVNDFQKGDIAEGYSVSREKKESFPLTVTSAQKNPTAFYLCASSTSTGRGYGYTFGSGTRLTVV.

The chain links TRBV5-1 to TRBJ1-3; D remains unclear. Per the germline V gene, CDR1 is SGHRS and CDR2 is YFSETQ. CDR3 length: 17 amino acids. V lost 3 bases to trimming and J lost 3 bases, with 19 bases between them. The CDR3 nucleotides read TGCGCCAGCAGCTCGGGGTCGGACCCGGTATTTGGAAACACCATATATTTT. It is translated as CASSSGSDPVFGNTIYF.

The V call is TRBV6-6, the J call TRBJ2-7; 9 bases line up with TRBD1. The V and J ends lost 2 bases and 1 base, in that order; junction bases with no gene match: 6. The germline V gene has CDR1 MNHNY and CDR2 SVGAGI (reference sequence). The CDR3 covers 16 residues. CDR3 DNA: TGTGCCAGCAGTTACAATCCGGGACAGGGTTCCTACGAGCAGTACTTC. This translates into CASSYNPGQGSYEQYF.

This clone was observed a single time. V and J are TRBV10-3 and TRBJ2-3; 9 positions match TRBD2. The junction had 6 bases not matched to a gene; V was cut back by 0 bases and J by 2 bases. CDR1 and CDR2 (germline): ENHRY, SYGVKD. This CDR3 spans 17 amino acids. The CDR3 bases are TGTGCCATCAGTGAGTCCCCTAGCGGGGCAAACACAGATACGCAGTATTTT. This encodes CAISESPSGANTDTQYF.

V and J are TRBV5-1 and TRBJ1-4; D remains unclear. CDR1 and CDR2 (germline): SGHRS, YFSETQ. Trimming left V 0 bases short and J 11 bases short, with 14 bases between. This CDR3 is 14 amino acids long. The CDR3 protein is CASSLERPSGKLFF. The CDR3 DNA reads TGCGCCAGCAGCTTGGAGCGGCCTTCGGGGAAACTGTTTTTT.

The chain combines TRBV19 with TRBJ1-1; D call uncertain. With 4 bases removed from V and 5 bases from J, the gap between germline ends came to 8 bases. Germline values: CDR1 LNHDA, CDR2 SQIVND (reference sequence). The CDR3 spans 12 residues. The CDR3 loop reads CASSTRRTEAFF. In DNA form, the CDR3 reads TGTGCCAGTAGTACAAGGAGAACTGAAGCTTTCTTT.

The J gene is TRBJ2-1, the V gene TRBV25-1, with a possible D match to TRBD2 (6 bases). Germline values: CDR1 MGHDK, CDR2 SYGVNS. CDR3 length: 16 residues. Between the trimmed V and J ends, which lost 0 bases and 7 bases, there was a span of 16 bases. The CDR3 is CASSEYRVAAGNEQFF. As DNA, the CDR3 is TGTGCCAGCAGTGAATATAGGGTAGCGGCGGGGAATGAGCAGTTCTTC.

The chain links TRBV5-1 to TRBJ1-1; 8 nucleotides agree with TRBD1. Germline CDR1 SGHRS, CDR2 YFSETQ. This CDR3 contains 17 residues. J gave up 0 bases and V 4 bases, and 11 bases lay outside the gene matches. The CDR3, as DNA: TGCGCCAGCAGCCCGGGACAGGCATACCCGATGAACACTGAAGCTTTCTTT. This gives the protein CASSPGQAYPMNTEAFF.

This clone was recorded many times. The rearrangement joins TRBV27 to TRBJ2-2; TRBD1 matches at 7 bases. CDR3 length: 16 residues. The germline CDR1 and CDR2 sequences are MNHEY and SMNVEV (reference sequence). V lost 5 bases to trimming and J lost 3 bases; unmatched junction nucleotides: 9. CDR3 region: CASSPGQESYTGELFF. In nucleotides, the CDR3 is TGTGCCAGCAGTCCAGGACAGGAGTCCTACACCGGGGAGCTGTTTTTT.